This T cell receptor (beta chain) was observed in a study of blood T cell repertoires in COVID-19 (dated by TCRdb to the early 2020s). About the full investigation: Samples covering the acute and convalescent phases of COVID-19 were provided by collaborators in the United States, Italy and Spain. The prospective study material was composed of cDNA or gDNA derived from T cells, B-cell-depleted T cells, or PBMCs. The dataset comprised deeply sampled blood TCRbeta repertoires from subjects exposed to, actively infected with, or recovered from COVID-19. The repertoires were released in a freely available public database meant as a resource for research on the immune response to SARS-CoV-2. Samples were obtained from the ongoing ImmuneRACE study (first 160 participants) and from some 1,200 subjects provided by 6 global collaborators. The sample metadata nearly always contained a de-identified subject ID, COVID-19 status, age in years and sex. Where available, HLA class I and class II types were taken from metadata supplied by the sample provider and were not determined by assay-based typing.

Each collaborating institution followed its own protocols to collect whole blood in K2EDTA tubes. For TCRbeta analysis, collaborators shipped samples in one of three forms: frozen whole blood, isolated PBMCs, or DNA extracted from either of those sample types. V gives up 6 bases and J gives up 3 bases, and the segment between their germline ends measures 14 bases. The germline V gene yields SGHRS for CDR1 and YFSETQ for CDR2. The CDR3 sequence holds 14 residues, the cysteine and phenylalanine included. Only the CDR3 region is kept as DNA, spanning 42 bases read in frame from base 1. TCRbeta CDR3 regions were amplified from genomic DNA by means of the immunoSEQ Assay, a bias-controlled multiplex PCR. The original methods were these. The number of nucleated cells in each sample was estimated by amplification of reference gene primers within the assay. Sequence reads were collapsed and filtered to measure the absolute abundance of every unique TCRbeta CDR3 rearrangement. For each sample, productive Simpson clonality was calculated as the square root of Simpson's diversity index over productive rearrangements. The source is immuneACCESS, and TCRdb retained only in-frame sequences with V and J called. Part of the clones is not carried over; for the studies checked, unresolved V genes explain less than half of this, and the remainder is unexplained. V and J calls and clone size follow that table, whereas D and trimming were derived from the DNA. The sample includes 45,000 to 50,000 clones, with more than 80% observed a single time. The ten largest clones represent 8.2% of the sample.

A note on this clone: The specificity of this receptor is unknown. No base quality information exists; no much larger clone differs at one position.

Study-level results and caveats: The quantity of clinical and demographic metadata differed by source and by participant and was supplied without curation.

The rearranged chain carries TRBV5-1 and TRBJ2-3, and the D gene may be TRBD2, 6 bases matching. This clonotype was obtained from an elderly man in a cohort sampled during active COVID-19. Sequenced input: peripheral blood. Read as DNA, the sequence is TGCGCCAGCACTCGGGCGGGGTCTACAGATACGCAGTATTTT. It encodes CASTRAGSTDTQYF.